The rows below give T cell receptor beta chains drawn from one sample of a study of cytomegalovirus exposure and HLA in healthy donors. Data came from immunoSEQ multiplex PCR; TCRdb stores just in-frame clones and leaves some out. The sample has approximately 190,000 clones; around three quarters are singletons. Sequenced input: PBMCs. Source of these receptors: a young woman in good health and CMV-seronegative. Both conserved end residues are part of each CDR3. D genes are given only for firm matches. Some rows mark clone size as missing; the rest say once, few, many or name a class of expanded clone.

TRBD2 TRBJ2-1 . TRBV10-2 TGCGCCAGCAACCAAGGGACTAGCGGGAGAGCCAGCTCCTACAATGAGCAGTTCTTC CASNQGTSGRASSYNEQFF
TRBD1 TRBJ1-4 . TRBV30 TGTGCCTGGGAGACGCAGGGGGCTTTATTGGAAAAACTGTTTTTT CAWETQGALLEKLFF
. TRBJ2-3 . TRBV30 TGTGCCTGGAGCGGCGGCCCCACAGATACGCAGTATTTT CAWSGGPTDTQYF
. TRBJ2-7 . TRBV7-2 TGTGCCAGCAGCATCTCCCCGGGACTTACCTACGAGCAGTACTTC CASSISPGLTYEQYF
. TRBJ1-6 . TRBV5-1 TGCGCCAGCAGCCCGAGGACAGTAAACTCCTATAATTCACCCCTCCACTTT CASSPRTVNSYNSPLHF
. TRBJ1-1 . TRBV9 TGTGCCAGCAGGGCCGGCGGGGGTACTGAAGCTTTCTTT CASRAGGGTEAFF
. TRBJ1-2 . TRBV5-6 TGTGCCAGCAGCTTGGACAGGAAAGCTAACTATGGCTACACCTTC CASSLDRKANYGYTF
. TRBJ1-2 . TRBV7-2 TGTGCCAGCAGCTTAGTCGTGACCGCTGGAATGGGGGGGGGCTACACCTTC CASSLVVTAGMGGGYTF
TRBD1 TRBJ2-3 . TRBV5-8 TGTGCCAGCAGCTTGGAAGGGGGCCAGGATACGCAGTATTTT CASSLEGGQDTQYF
TRBD1 TRBJ2-1 . TRBV9 TGTGCCAGCAGCGTAATGGACAGGGGTGGCAATGAGCAGTTCTTC CASSVMDRGGNEQFF
TRBD1 TRBJ2-7 . TRBV18 TGTGCCAGCTCACCGGGGACAGGGAGGGCCGAGCAGTACTTC CASSPGTGRAEQYF
. TRBJ2-5 . TRBV11-2 TGTGCCAGCAGTTCCCCCCCAAGGCCAGGAGAGACCCAGTACTTC CASSSPPRPGETQYF
. TRBJ1-3 . TRBV25-1 TGTGCCAGCAGTGATCAACACGGAGGCACCATATATTTT CASSDQHGGTIYF
TRBD1 TRBJ2-3 . TRBV4-1 TGCGCCAGCAGCCAATGGTCGGGACAGGGAGGAGATACGCAGTATTTT CASSQWSGQGGDTQYF
TRBD1 TRBJ2-7 few TRBV19 TGTGCCAGTAGTATCGGGTCCGGGACAGGGGACAGGAACGAGCAGTACTTC CASSIGSGTGDRNEQYF
. TRBJ2-7 . TRBV11-2 TGTGCCAGCAGCCCCGCCGGACAGAGCACCTACGAGCAGTACTTC CASSPAGQSTYEQYF
. TRBJ1-4 . TRBV5-1 TGCGCCAGCAGCTTGGCCAACGAGCGTGGGAATGAAAAACTGTTTTTT CASSLANERGNEKLFF
TRBD1 TRBJ2-7 . TRBV29-1 TGCAGCGTTTGGGGGACAGGGTTGGACGAGCAGTACTTC CSVWGTGLDEQYF
TRBD1 TRBJ1-5 . TRBV28 TGTGCCAGCAGCAGGGGGCTAGGCAATCAGCCCCAGCATTTT CASSRGLGNQPQHF
TRBD1 TRBJ1-5 . TRBV18 TGTGCCAGCTCACCGGGACAGGATCAGCCCCAGCATTTT CASSPGQDQPQHF
TRBD1 TRBJ1-1 . TRBV19 TGTGCCAGTTCCACAGGGGCTGAAGCTTTCTTT CASSTGAEAFF
. TRBJ1-4 few TRBV7-9 TGTGCCAGCAGCCCGACTTCATCGGGGGAAAAACTGTTTTTT CASSPTSSGEKLFF
TRBD1 TRBJ2-7 . TRBV27 TGTGCCAGCAGTAGCCCAGGACAGGGTATCTACGAGCAGTACTTC CASSSPGQGIYEQYF
. TRBJ1-4 . TRBV27 TGTGCCAGCAGGCGTAGTCGTCAGGGATTCCCCCCGGAAAAACTGTTTTTT CASRRSRQGFPPEKLFF
. TRBJ2-3 once TRBV5-1 TGCGCCAGCAGCTTGGGGCCTAGCGCCACAGATACGCAGTATTTT CASSLGPSATDTQYF
. TRBJ2-5 . TRBV19 TGTGCCAGCACGGACGGCGGGTACGAAGAGACCCAGTACTTC CASTDGGYEETQYF
TRBD1 TRBJ1-6 . TRBV10-2 TGCGCCAGCAGTGAAACCGGGACAGGGAGATCACCCCTCCACTTT CASSETGTGRSPLHF
. TRBJ2-7 . TRBV19 TGTGCCAGTAGTATGCGACATCCCTACGAGCAGTACTTC CASSMRHPYEQYF
TRBD1 TRBJ2-7 . TRBV5-6 TGTGCCAGCAGCTTGGGCAGGGGGAGACCATTTGAGCAGTACTTC CASSLGRGRPFEQYF
. TRBJ2-5 . TRBV5-1 TGCGCCAGCAGCTTTGGGCGGACCGGGGGATTAAAAGAGACCCAGTACTTC CASSFGRTGGLKETQYF
TRBD1 TRBJ2-7 . TRBV10-2 TGCGCCAGCAGAGGGACAGGCGGTTACCAGGTAGAGCAGTACTTC CASRGTGGYQVEQYF
TRBD2 TRBJ2-7 once TRBV5-4 TGTGCCAGCAGCTTACGGACTAGTGGTTACGAGCAGTACTTC CASSLRTSGYEQYF
TRBD2 TRBJ2-7 . TRBV7-2 TGTGCCAGCAGCTTACGCCAGAAGCGGGGAACCTACGAGCAGTACTTC CASSLRQKRGTYEQYF
. TRBJ1-4 . TRBV9 TGTGCCAGCAGCGTAGTGAGTTGGGAAAAACTGTTTTTT CASSVVSWEKLFF
. TRBJ1-5 . TRBV19 TGTGCCAGTAGTATGTTATTTGGGGCGGACCCTATAGATAGCAATCAGCCCCAGCATTTT CASSMLFGADPIDSNQPQHF
TRBD1 TRBJ2-7 . TRBV9 TGTGCCAGCAGCGTAGAAGCCTCTGTTGGGACAGGGGGGACCTACGAGCAGTACTTC CASSVEASVGTGGTYEQYF
. TRBJ2-2 . TRBV27 TGTGCCAGCAGTTCCTTGTGGGGAGCTGCGAACACCGGGGAGCTGTTTTTT CASSSLWGAANTGELFF
TRBD2 TRBJ2-7 . TRBV10-2 TGCGCCAGCAGGACTAGCGGGGGGGCCTACGAGCAGTACTTC CASRTSGGAYEQYF
. TRBJ2-1 . TRBV11-1 TGTGCCAGCAGCTTAGAGATCAGAAGAGGAACCGGGGATGAGCAGTTCTTC CASSLEIRRGTGDEQFF
. TRBJ1-1 . TRBV27 TGTGCCAGCAGAAGAGGGACACGAGTTACTTTCTTT CASRRGTRVTFF